This passage covers 21 T cell receptor beta chains from one sample sequenced in a study of long-term antiretroviral therapy in people with HIV. Version v3.0 of the immunoSEQ assay ran at survey level. Only in-frame clones appear in the TCRdb table, and some are missing; sequencing was by immunoSEQ multiplex PCR. The table lists 18,000 or so clones, about 77% of them singletons. Here the sequenced sample was unsorted PBMCs, taken at the start of antiretroviral therapy, before treatment. These receptors were taken from a woman between 40 and 55 years old with HIV.

The rearrangement uses TRBV2 and TRBJ1-5, with D possibly TRBD1 on 5 matching bases. Germline V gene data show CDR1 as SNHLY and CDR2 as FYNNEI. The CDR3 runs to 15 residues. Trimming removed 6 bases from V and 5 bases from J, with 17 bases in between. CDR3 residues: CASSSMDGGDQPQHF. In DNA form, the CDR3 reads TGTGCCAGCAGCTCCATGGACGGAGGGGATCAGCCCCAGCATTTT.

The chain carries TRBV10-3 and TRBJ2-4; the match to TRBD1 covers 10 bases. The CDR3 consists of 15 residues. The germline CDR1 and CDR2 sequences are ENHRY and SYGVKD. The V gene end was trimmed by 6 bases and the J gene end by 8 bases; junction bases not matched to a gene: 10. CDR3 residues: CAISDGTGAGDIQYF. In nucleotides, the CDR3 is TGTGCCATCAGCGACGGGACAGGGGCGGGGGACATTCAGTACTTC.

The V gene is TRBV28, the J gene TRBJ2-3; D perhaps matches TRBD1 (5 bases). This CDR3 contains 13 residues. Trimming shortened V by 1 base and J by 7 bases, and 9 bases separated the two germline ends. Germline CDR1 reads MDHEN; CDR2 reads SYDVKM. In DNA, the CDR3 is TGTGCCAGCAGTTTATTGGACAAAAATACGCAGTATTTT. This encodes CASSLLDKNTQYF.

CDR3 loop: CASSLVLGVETQYF. Here the CDR3 DNA reads TGCGCCAGCAGCTTGGTACTAGGAGTAGAGACCCAGTACTTC. The rearrangement uses TRBV5-1 and TRBJ2-5; tentatively, D is TRBD2 (5 bases). The V and J ends lost 0 bases and 4 bases respectively, with 10 bases between them. The germline V gene encodes CDR1 SGHRS and CDR2 YFSETQ. The CDR3 is 14 residues long.

The chain links TRBV6-4 to TRBJ2-7; TRBD1 agrees at 7 bases. The trim removed 4 bases at V and 4 bases at J, leaving 10 bases unmatched. The CDR3 consists of 15 residues. Germline CDR1 and CDR2: MRHNA and SNTAGT. CDR3 nucleotide sequence: TGTGCCAGCAGTGTCACGACAGGGAGTCGGTACGAGCAGTACTTC. Encoded protein: CASSVTTGSRYEQYF.

This chain joins TRBV2 and TRBJ2-5; 11 bases map to TRBD2. The germline V gene encodes CDR1 SNHLY and CDR2 FYNNEI. J was trimmed by 2 bases and V by 1 base; bases with no gene match: 12. This CDR3 contains 19 residues. The CDR3 protein is CASSEVGSGGASPQETQYF. The CDR3 DNA follows: TGTGCCAGCAGTGAAGTAGGTAGCGGGGGGGCGAGCCCTCAAGAGACCCAGTACTTC.

V is TRBV4-3 and J is TRBJ2-7, with D perhaps TRBD1 or TRBD2 (7 bases each). V shed 1 base and J shed 7 bases, with 14 bases lying between them. Per germline, CDR1 LGHNA and CDR2 YSLEER. The CDR3 sequence is 14 residues long. CDR3 amino acids: CASSQAWEGAEQYF. Here the CDR3 DNA reads TGCGCCAGCAGCCAAGCTTGGGAGGGGGCTGAGCAGTACTTC.

V is TRBV21-1 and J is TRBJ2-7; the table's D call of TRBD1 was not tested on the DNA. TRBV21-1 is given as a pseudogene. CDR3 length equals 16 residues. CDR3 sequence reads: CASPRSGTSIPYEQYF. The CDR3 DNA reads TGTGCCAGCCCCCGGTCCGGGACAAGTATCCCCTACGAGCAGTACTTC.

This chain connects TRBV19 to TRBJ2-5; TRBD2 is a possible D gene (6 bases). V shed 4 bases and J shed 5 bases, with 14 bases lying between them. The CDR3 extends over 14 amino acids. Germline lookup yields CDR1 LNHDA and CDR2 SQIVND (reference sequence). The CDR3 sequence: CASSRRGLGETQYF. In nucleotides, the CDR3 is TGTGCCAGTAGTAGGAGGGGATTGGGGGAGACCCAGTACTTC.

J is TRBJ2-7 and V is TRBV18; D is uncertain. V gave up 4 bases and J gave up 3 bases, with 4 bases separating them. Looked up from germline, CDR1 is KGHSH and CDR2 is LQKENI. The CDR3 consists of 11 residues. The CDR3 is CASSQHYEQYF. The CDR3 DNA reads TGTGCCAGCTCACAACACTACGAGCAGTACTTC.

The CDR3 here is CSVGIGGYTF. The CDR3 bases are TGCAGCGTTGGGATTGGAGGCTACACCTTC. V and J are TRBV29-1 and TRBJ1-2; no definite D call. V gave up 4 bases and J gave up 8 bases, with 8 bases separating them. CDR1 and CDR2 from the germline V gene are SQVTM and ANQGSEA. The CDR3 sequence is 10 residues long.

The rearrangement uses TRBV4-3 and TRBJ1-2; weak D call: TRBD1 (5 bases). CDR1 is LGHNA and CDR2 is YSLEER in the germline V gene. V was cut by 0 bases and J by 2 bases, with 10 bases left in between. The CDR3 runs to 15 residues. Here the CDR3 reads CASSQDTGGNYGYTF. The DNA for the CDR3 is TGCGCCAGCAGCCAAGACACCGGGGGAAACTATGGCTACACCTTC.

V gene TRBV28 combines with J gene TRBJ1-1; a weak D match, TRBD1 (5 bases). V dropped 10 bases and J dropped 0 bases, with 12 bases sitting between them. The CDR3 is 13 amino acids. Germline values: CDR1 MDHEN, CDR2 SYDVKM. The CDR3 DNA follows: TGTGCCACCCAGGGCCCCATGAACACTGAAGCTTTCTTT. Amino acids: CATQGPMNTEAFF.

CDR3 in amino acids: CASSLGGLAGLYTDTQYF. The CDR3 DNA follows: TGTGCCAGCAGCTTGGGCGGACTAGCGGGGCTCTACACAGATACGCAGTATTTT. The chain employs TRBV5-5 and TRBJ2-3; 12 bases line up with TRBD2. Trimming took 0 bases from V and 2 from J; bases not matched to a gene: 7. Germline V gene sequence: CDR1 SGHKS, CDR2 YYEKEE (reference sequence). The CDR3 loop spans 18 amino acids. Looking up the rest from reference TRBV5-5 and TRBJ2-3 gives the full variable domain: DAGVTQSPTHLIKTRGQQVTLRCSPISGHKSVSWYQQVLGQGPQFIFQYYEKEERGRGNFPDRFSARQFPNYSSELNVNALLLGDSALYLCASSLGGLAGLYTDTQYFGPGTRLTVL.

The chain employs TRBV9 and TRBJ2-3, with 12 bases fitting TRBD2. CDR1 and CDR2 (germline): SGDLS, YYNGEE. V lost 4 bases, J lost 5 bases, and 5 bases stayed unmatched. The CDR3 is 15 amino acids. The CDR3 is CASSSTSGGGDTQYF. The CDR3 DNA sequence: TGTGCCAGCAGCTCGACTAGCGGGGGCGGAGATACGCAGTATTTT.

The chain recombines TRBV5-1 with TRBJ2-7; possible D gene TRBD2, 6 bases. CDR3 length equals 16 residues. Germline V gene data show CDR1 as SGHRS and CDR2 as YFSETQ. Between the trimmed V and J ends, which lost 4 bases and 7 bases, there was a span of 24 bases. CDR3 in DNA: TGCGCCAGCAGCACCTCACCGGGAGCTTCCACGGGGGAGCAGTACTTC. Protein: CASSTSPGASTGEQYF.

The CDR3 DNA sequence: TGTGCCAGATCACGGACAGTCAGTCATTCACCCCTCCACTTT. Its protein product is CARSRTVSHSPLHF. The chain couples TRBV7-3 to TRBJ1-6, with D possibly being TRBD1 (6 bases). The CDR3 is 14 amino acids. Germline V lookup: CDR1 SGHTA, CDR2 FQGTGA. V was cut by 9 bases and J by 8 bases, with 17 bases left in between. Drawing the rest from reference TRBV7-3 and TRBJ1-6, the complete variable domain is GAGVSQTPSNKVTEKGKYVELRCDPISGHTALYWYRQSLGQGPEFLIYFQGTGAADDSGLPNDRFFAVRPEGSVSTLKIQRTERGDSAVYLCARSRTVSHSPLHFGNGTRLTVT.

V and J are TRBV7-8 and TRBJ2-7, with D perhaps matching TRBD1 (6 bases). Germline values: CDR1 SGHVS, CDR2 FQNEAQ. The CDR3 extends over 14 amino acids. The V end was cut by 2 bases, the J end by 6 bases, with 14 bases between. CDR3 nucleotide sequence: TGTGCCAGCAGCTTAACAGGGAACGTAGGCGAGCAGTACTTC. This codes for CASSLTGNVGEQYF. Drawing the rest from reference TRBV7-8 and TRBJ2-7, the complete variable domain is GAGVSQSPRYKVAKRGQDVALRCDPISGHVSLFWYQQALGQGPEFLTYFQNEAQLDKSGLPSDRFFAERPEGSVSTLKIQRTQQEDSAVYLCASSLTGNVGEQYFGPGTRLTVT.

V usage is TRBV5-1 and J usage is TRBJ2-2; perhaps D is TRBD1 or TRBD2 (5 bases each). The length of the CDR3 is 14 residues. In germline, CDR1 is SGHRS, CDR2 YFSETQ. The V and J ends lost 4 bases and 3 bases respectively, with 10 bases between them. Here the CDR3 reads CASSEGHDTGELFF. In nucleotides, the CDR3 is TGCGCCAGCAGCGAGGGGCACGACACCGGGGAGCTGTTTTTT.

The V call is TRBV11-1, the J call TRBJ1-1, with D uncertain. The CDR3 contains 14 residues. CDR1 is SGHAT and CDR2 is FQDESV in the germline V gene (reference sequence). V dropped 3 bases and J dropped 0 bases, with 8 bases sitting between them. The CDR3 here is CASSFDGVNTEAFF. For the CDR3, the DNA is TGTGCCAGCAGCTTTGACGGCGTGAACACTGAAGCTTTCTTT. Together with reference TRBV11-1 and TRBJ1-1, the CDR3 gives the full variable domain: EAEVAQSPRYKITEKSQAVAFWCDPISGHATLYWYRQILGQGPELLVQFQDESVVDDSQLPKDRFSAERLKGVDSTLKIQPAELGDSAMYLCASSFDGVNTEAFFGQGTRLTVV.

The rearrangement joins TRBV2 to TRBJ2-7, with D hard to call. The CDR3 loop spans 15 amino acids. Trimming removed 6 bases from V and 0 bases from J, with 15 bases in between. Germline V gene data show CDR1 as SNHLY and CDR2 as FYNNEI. DNA of the CDR3: TGTGCCAGCAGCGAAAGGCTCTTGAGCTCCTACGAGCAGTACTTC. Protein product: CASSERLLSSYEQYF.